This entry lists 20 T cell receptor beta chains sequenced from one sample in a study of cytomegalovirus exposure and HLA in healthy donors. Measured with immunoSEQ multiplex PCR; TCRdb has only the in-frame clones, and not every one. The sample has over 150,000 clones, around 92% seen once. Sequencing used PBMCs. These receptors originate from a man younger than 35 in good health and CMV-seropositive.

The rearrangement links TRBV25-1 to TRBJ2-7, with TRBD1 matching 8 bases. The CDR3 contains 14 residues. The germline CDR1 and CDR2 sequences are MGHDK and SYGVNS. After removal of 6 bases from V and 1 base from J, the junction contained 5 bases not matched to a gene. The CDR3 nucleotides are TGTGCCAGCAGCCAAACAGGGGGATCCTACGAGCAGTACTTC. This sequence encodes CASSQTGGSYEQYF.

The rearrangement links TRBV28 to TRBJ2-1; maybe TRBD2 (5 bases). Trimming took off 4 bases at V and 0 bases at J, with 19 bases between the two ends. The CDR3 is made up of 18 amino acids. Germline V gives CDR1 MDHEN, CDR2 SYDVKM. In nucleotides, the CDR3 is TGTGCCAGCAGTTCTGAGGCAGGAGGTTCACTCTCCTACAATGAGCAGTTCTTC. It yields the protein CASSSEAGGSLSYNEQFF.

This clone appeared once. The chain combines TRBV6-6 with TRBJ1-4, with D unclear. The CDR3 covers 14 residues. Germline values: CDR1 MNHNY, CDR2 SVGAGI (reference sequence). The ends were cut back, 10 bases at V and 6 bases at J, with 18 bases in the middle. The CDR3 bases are TGTGCCACCCGACTTGGAGGAGGAGATGAAAAACTGTTTTTT. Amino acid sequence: CATRLGGGDEKLFF.

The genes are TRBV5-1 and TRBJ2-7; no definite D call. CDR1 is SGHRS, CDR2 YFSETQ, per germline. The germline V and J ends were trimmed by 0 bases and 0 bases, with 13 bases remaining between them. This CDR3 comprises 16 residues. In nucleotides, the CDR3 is TGCGCCAGCAGCTTGGGGGTGGGCCGCCACTCCTACGAGCAGTACTTC. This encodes CASSLGVGRHSYEQYF.

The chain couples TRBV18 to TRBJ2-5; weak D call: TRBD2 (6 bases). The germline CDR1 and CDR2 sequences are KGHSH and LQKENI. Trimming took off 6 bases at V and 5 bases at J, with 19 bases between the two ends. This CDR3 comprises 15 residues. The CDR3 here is CASSASGGSGETQYF. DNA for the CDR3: TGTGCCAGCTCGGCTTCAGGCGGCAGCGGGGAGACCCAGTACTTC. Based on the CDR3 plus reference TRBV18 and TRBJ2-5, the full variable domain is NAGVMQNPRHLVRRRGQEARLRCSPMKGHSHVYWYRQLPEEGLKFMVYLQKENIIDESGMPKERFSAEFPKEGPSILRIQQVVRGDSAAYFCASSASGGSGETQYFGPGTRLLVL.

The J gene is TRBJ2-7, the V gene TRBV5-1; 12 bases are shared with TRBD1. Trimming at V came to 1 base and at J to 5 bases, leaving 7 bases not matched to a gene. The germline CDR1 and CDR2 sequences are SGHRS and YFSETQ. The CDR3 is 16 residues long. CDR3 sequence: CASSLMTGQGANEQYF. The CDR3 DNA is TGCGCCAGCAGCTTGATGACGGGACAGGGGGCGAACGAGCAGTACTTC.

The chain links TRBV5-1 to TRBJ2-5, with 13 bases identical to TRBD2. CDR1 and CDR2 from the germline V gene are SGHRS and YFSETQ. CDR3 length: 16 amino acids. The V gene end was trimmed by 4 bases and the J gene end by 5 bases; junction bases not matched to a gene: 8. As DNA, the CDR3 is TGCGCCAGCAGCCCCGGACTAGCGGGAGTACTGGAGACCCAGTACTTC. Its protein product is CASSPGLAGVLETQYF.

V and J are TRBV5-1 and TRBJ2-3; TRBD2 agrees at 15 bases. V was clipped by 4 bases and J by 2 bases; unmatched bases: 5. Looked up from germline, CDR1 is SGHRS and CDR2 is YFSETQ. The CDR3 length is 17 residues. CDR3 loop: CASSPGLAGGYTDTQYF. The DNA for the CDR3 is TGCGCCAGCAGCCCGGGACTAGCGGGAGGATACACAGATACGCAGTATTTT.

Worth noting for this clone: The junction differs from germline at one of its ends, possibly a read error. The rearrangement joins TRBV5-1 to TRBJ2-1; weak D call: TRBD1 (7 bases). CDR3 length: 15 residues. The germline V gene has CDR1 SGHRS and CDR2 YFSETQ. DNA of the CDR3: TGCGCCAGCAGCTCCGGGACAGCGGGTTACAGTGAGCAGTTCTTC. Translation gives CASSSGTAGYSEQFF.

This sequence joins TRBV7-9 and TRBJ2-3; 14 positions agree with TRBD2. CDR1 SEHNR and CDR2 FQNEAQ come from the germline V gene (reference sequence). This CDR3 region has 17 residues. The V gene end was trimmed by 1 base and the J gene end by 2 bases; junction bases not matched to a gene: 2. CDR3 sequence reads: CASSLGGLAGDTDTQYF. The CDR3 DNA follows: TGTGCCAGCAGCTTAGGGGGACTAGCGGGAGACACAGATACGCAGTATTTT.

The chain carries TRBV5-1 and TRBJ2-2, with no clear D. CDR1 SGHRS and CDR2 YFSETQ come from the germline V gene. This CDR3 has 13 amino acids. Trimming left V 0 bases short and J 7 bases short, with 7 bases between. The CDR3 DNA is TGCGCCAGCAGCTTGGAGTGGAGCGGGGAGCTGTTTTTT. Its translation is CASSLEWSGELFF.

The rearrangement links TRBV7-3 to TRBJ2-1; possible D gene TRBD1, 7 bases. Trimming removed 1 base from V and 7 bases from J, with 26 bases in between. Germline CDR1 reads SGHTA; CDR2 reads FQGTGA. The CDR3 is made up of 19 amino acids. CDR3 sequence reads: CASSLNSGGTDFRRNEQFF. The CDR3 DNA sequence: TGTGCCAGCAGCTTAAATTCTGGCGGGACAGACTTCAGGAGAAATGAGCAGTTCTTC.

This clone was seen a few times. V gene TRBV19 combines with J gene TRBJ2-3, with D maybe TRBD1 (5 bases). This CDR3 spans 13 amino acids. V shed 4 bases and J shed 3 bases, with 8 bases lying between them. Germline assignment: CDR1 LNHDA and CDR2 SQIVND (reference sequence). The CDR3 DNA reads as TGTGCCAGTAGTACCAGGGTGACAGATACGCAGTATTTT. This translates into CASSTRVTDTQYF. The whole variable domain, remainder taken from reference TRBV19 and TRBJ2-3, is DGGITQSPKYLFRKEGQNVTLSCEQNLNHDAMYWYRQDPGQGLRLIYYSQIVNDFQKGDIAEGYSVSREKKESFPLTVTSAQKNPTAFYLCASSTRVTDTQYFGPGTRLTVL.

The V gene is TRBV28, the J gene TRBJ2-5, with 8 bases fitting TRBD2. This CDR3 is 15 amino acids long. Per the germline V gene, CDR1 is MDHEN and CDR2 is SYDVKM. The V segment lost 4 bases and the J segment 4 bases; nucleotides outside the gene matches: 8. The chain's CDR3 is CASSSPAGVGETQYF. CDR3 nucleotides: TGTGCCAGCAGTTCCCCAGCGGGAGTTGGAGAGACCCAGTACTTC.

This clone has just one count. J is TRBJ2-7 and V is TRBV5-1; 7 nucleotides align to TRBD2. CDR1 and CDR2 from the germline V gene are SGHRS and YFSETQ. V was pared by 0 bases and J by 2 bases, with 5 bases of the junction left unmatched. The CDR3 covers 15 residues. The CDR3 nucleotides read TGCGCCAGCAGCTTGGGGGCTAGCGGAGCCTACGAGCAGTACTTC. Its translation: CASSLGASGAYEQYF.

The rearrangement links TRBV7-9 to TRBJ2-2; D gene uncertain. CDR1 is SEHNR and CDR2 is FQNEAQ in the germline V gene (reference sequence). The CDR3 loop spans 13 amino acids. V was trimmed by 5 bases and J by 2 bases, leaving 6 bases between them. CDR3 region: CASSIVNTGELFF. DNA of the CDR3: TGTGCCAGCAGCATCGTAAACACCGGGGAGCTGTTTTTT.

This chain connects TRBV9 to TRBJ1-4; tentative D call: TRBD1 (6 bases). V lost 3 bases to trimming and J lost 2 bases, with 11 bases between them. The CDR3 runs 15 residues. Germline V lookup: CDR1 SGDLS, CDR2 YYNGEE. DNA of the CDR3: TGTGCCAGCAGCGCCCTACAGGGTACTAATGAAAAACTGTTTTTT. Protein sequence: CASSALQGTNEKLFF. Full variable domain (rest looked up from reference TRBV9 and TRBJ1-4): DSGVTQTPKHLITATGQRVTLRCSPRSGDLSVYWYQQSLDQGLQFLIQYYNGEERAKGNILERFSAQQFPDLHSELNLSSLELGDSALYFCASSALQGTNEKLFFGSGTQLSVL.

The CDR3 DNA sequence: TGTGCCAGCACATCGAGCGGGAGGGCCATTCATGAGCAGTTCTTC. This gives the protein CASTSSGRAIHEQFF. The gene calls are TRBV28 and TRBJ2-1, with 10 positions matching TRBD2. Germline CDR1 and CDR2: MDHEN and SYDVKM. After removal of 7 bases from V and 8 bases from J, the junction contained 11 bases not matched to a gene. CDR3 length: 15 residues.

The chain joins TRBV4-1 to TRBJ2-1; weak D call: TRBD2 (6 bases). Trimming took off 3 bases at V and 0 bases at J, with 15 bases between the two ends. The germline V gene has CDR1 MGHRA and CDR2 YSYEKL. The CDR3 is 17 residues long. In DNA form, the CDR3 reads TGCGCCAGCAGCCAGCTACCTAGCGCCTACTCCTACAATGAGCAGTTCTTC. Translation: CASSQLPSAYSYNEQFF.

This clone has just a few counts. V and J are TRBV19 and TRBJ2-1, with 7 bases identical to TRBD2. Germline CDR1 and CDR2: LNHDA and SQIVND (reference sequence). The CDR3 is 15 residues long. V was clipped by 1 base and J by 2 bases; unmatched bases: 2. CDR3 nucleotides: TGTGCCAGTAGTATAGCGGGGGGAACCTACAATGAGCAGTTCTTC. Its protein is CASSIAGGTYNEQFF.